This is a list of T cell receptor beta chains from one sample in a study of cytomegalovirus exposure and HLA in healthy donors. Some clones are missing from TCRdb's copy, which holds only in-frame ones; the method was immunoSEQ multiplex PCR. The sample has about 120,000 clones, roughly four fifths seen once. Sequences were obtained from PBMCs. These receptors were collected from a woman aged 18 to 35 in good health and CMV-seronegative. CDR3s include the opening cysteine and the closing phenylalanine or tryptophan. The D gene is left open where the match is weak. The listing skips clone size in some rows; elsewhere it reads once, few, many or a size class.

v_gene: TRBV6-5
j_gene: TRBJ1-1
d_gene: NA
abundance: few
CDR3aa: CASSYSGGSEAFF
CDR3nt: TGTGCCAGCAGTTACTCAGGGGGTTCTGAAGCTTTCTTT

v_gene: TRBV5-1
j_gene: TRBJ2-5
d_gene: TRBD2
abundance: NA
CDR3aa: CASSLIFGGETQYF
CDR3nt: TGCGCCAGCAGCTTGATCTTCGGGGGGGAGACCCAGTACTTC

v_gene: TRBV5-6
j_gene: TRBJ1-1
d_gene: TRBD1
abundance: few
CDR3aa: CASSGTWTGLGTEAFF
CDR3nt: TGTGCCAGCAGCGGGACCTGGACAGGGTTGGGCACTGAAGCTTTCTTT

v_gene: TRBV10-3
j_gene: TRBJ1-1
d_gene: TRBD1
abundance: NA
CDR3aa: CAISETTGETEAFF
CDR3nt: TGTGCCATCAGTGAGACGACAGGGGAAACTGAAGCTTTCTTT

v_gene: TRBV2
j_gene: TRBJ1-4
d_gene: NA
abundance: NA
CDR3aa: CASSEGAGTNEKLFF
CDR3nt: TGTGCCAGCAGTGAGGGGGCAGGGACTAATGAAAAACTGTTTTTT

v_gene: TRBV7-8
j_gene: TRBJ1-1
d_gene: NA
abundance: NA
CDR3aa: CATLQEGLGTEAFF
CDR3nt: TGTGCCACCCTTCAGGAGGGGCTAGGCACTGAAGCTTTCTTT

v_gene: TRBV27
j_gene: TRBJ1-2
d_gene: TRBD1
abundance: once
CDR3aa: CASRPSGKGAGKYGYTF
CDR3nt: TGTGCCAGCAGACCCTCGGGGAAGGGGGCTGGTAAATATGGCTACACCTTC

v_gene: TRBV19
j_gene: TRBJ1-2
d_gene: TRBD1
abundance: NA
CDR3aa: CAGRGQGAHGYTF
CDR3nt: TGTGCCGGGAGGGGACAGGGGGCGCATGGCTACACCTTC

v_gene: TRBV5-1
j_gene: TRBJ1-1
d_gene: TRBD1
abundance: NA
CDR3aa: CASSYAGQGRGMNTEAFF
CDR3nt: TGCGCCAGCAGCTACGCGGGACAGGGTAGGGGTATGAACACTGAAGCTTTCTTT

v_gene: TRBV4-1
j_gene: TRBJ2-3
d_gene: TRBD2
abundance: NA
CDR3aa: CASSQDLPGGPGDTQYF
CDR3nt: TGCGCCAGCAGCCAAGACCTGCCGGGGGGGCCGGGAGATACGCAGTATTTT

v_gene: TRBV5-1
j_gene: TRBJ2-7
d_gene: TRBD1
abundance: NA
CDR3aa: CASSLPRPTGEGLYEQYF
CDR3nt: TGCGCCAGCAGCTTGCCCAGACCTACAGGGGAAGGACTCTACGAGCAGTACTTC

v_gene: TRBV9
j_gene: TRBJ1-3
d_gene: NA
abundance: NA
CDR3aa: CASSVFDSGNTIYF
CDR3nt: TGTGCCAGCAGCGTGTTTGATAGCGGAAACACCATATATTTT

v_gene: TRBV4-1
j_gene: TRBJ1-1
d_gene: NA
abundance: NA
CDR3aa: CASSQGAGTYRSEAFF
CDR3nt: TGCGCCAGCAGCCAAGGGGCCGGGACATACCGCTCGGAGGCTTTCTTT

v_gene: TRBV30
j_gene: TRBJ2-2
d_gene: TRBD1
abundance: NA
CDR3aa: CAWSSPRQGANTGELFF
CDR3nt: TGTGCCTGGAGTTCCCCCCGACAGGGGGCGAACACCGGGGAGCTGTTTTTT

v_gene: TRBV5-6
j_gene: TRBJ2-1
d_gene: TRBD1
abundance: NA
CDR3aa: CASSSQGDEQFF
CDR3nt: TGTGCCAGCAGCTCCCAGGGGGATGAGCAGTTCTTC

v_gene: TRBV5-4
j_gene: TRBJ1-1
d_gene: NA
abundance: NA
CDR3aa: CASSSPLNTEAFF
CDR3nt: TGTGCCAGCAGCTCCCCCTTGAACACTGAAGCTTTCTTT

v_gene: TRBV18
j_gene: TRBJ1-1
d_gene: NA
abundance: NA
CDR3aa: CASSLSHRAGDTEAFF
CDR3nt: TGTGCCAGCTCACTTTCCCACAGGGCTGGGGACACTGAAGCTTTCTTT

v_gene: TRBV9
j_gene: TRBJ1-1
d_gene: NA
abundance: NA
CDR3aa: CASSVGDIPNTEAFF
CDR3nt: TGTGCCAGCAGCGTAGGAGACATACCAAACACTGAAGCTTTCTTT

v_gene: TRBV9
j_gene: TRBJ2-3
d_gene: TRBD2
abundance: once
CDR3aa: CASSVEPPGAGGKDTQYF
CDR3nt: TGTGCCAGCAGCGTAGAACCCCCGGGGGCGGGGGGTAAAGATACGCAGTATTTT